This TCR beta chain is drawn from a study of neurological immune-mediated disorders. The authors produced cDNA by 5'RACE using 10-nucleotide random UMIs. A single run covered 15-18 subjects with over 200 million TCR-beta sequences. A single record per CDR3 protein comes from TCRdb applying MiXCR to the 5' RACE reads. This table has around 25,000 distinct CDR3 sequences, around 21% appearing once. This clonotype has ten or more counts. Blood bank volunteers in Maryland, USA, served as healthy controls. The unsorted libraries originated from 2 million PBMCs that had been stored at -80 C. Specimen: PBMCs. This receptor was taken from a woman aged 60-75 years in good health.

CDR3 nucleotides: TGCGCCAGCAGCTTGGCGGCTTCGTACGAGCAGTACTTC. This translates into CASSLAASYEQYF. V and J are TRBV5-1 and TRBJ2-7, with D unresolved. The germline V and J ends were trimmed by 0 bases and 4 bases, with 8 bases remaining between them. The CDR3 has 13 amino acids. Germline V CDR1 and CDR2: SGHRS, YFSETQ.